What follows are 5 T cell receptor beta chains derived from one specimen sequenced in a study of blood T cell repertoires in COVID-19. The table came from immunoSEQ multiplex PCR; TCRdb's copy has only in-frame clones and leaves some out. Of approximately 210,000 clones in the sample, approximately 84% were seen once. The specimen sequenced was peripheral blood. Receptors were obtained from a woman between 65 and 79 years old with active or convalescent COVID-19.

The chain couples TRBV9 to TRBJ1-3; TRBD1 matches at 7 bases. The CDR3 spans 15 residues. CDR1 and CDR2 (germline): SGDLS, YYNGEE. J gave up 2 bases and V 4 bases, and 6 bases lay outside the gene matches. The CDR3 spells CASSSPGTAGNTIYF. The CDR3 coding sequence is TGTGCCAGCAGCTCACCCGGGACAGCTGGAAACACCATATATTTT. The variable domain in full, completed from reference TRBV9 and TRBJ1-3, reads DSGVTQTPKHLITATGQRVTLRCSPRSGDLSVYWYQQSLDQGLQFLIQYYNGEERAKGNILERFSAQQFPDLHSELNLSSLELGDSALYFCASSSPGTAGNTIYFGEGSWLTVV.

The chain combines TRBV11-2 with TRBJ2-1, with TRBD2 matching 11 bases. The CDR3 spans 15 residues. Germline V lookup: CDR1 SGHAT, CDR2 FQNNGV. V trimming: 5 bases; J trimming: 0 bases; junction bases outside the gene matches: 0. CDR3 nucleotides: TGTGCCAGCAGCACTAGCGGGAGCTCCTACAATGAGCAGTTCTTC. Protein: CASSTSGSSYNEQFF.

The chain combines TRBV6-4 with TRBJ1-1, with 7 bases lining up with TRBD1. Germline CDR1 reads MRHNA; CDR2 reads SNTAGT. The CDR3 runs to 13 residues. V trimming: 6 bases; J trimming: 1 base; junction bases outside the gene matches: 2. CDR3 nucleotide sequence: TGTGCCAGCAGCAGACAGGGGAACACTGAAGCTTTCTTT. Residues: CASSRQGNTEAFF.

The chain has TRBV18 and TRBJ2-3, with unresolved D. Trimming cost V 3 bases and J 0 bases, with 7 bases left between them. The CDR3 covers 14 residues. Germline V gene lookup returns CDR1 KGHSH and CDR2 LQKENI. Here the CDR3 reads CASSPLTSTDTQYF. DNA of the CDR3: TGTGCCAGCTCACCCTTGACTAGCACAGATACGCAGTATTTT.

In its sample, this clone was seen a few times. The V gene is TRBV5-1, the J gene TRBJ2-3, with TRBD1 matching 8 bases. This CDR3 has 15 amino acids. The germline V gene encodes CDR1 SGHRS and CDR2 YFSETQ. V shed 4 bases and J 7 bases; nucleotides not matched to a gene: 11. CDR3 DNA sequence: TGCGCCAGCAGCCAAGGGGACAGGTCAGGGAATACGCAGTATTTT. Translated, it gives CASSQGDRSGNTQYF.